This TCR beta chain is drawn from a study of vaccination and CD4 T cells after COVID-19 (dated 2022 in TCRdb). Background on the whole study: Convalescent patients had a positive SARS-CoV-2 result on nasal swab PCR, and of these patients, nine had mild disease and one had severe disease. For stimulating the cultures, overlapping spike peptide pools were used, derived from SARS-CoV-2 as well as from the common cold coronaviruses HCoV-NL63, HCoV-OC43 and HCoV-229E. Post-COVID blood samples were collected from convalescent patients a median of roughly 100 days after diagnosis, with a range of about 30 to 161 days. As controls, cultures received a CEFX viral epitope pool (the positive control), an HIV-1 Nef peptide pool (the negative control), or no peptide at all. In approximately ten COVID-19 convalescent patients and a few infection-naive healthy vaccine recipients, the spike-specific CD4+ TCR repertoire before mRNA vaccination was compared with the repertoire after mRNA vaccination. Post-vaccine blood samples were obtained a median of around 67 days after the second vaccine dose, with a range of roughly 12 to 250 days. The convalescent cohort included six males and four females, with two Hispanic individuals, seven Caucasians, two Asians and one multiracial person. Two doses of either the Pfizer-BioNTech BNT162b2 vaccine (n=8) or the Moderna mRNA-1273 vaccine (n=2) were administered to participants. Beyond this particular receptor, the publication reports: The median number of SARS-CoV-2-reactive clonotypes rose from under 25 after infection to a few dozen after vaccination, but the change was not significant. The study included relatively few convalescent patients and did not analyze early timepoints after natural infection. In convalescent patients, a median approximately 86% of post-vaccine SARS-CoV-2-reactive clones were detected only after vaccination, and vaccine-specific priming was suggested by this finding. Nearly all vaccine-specific clones in convalescent patients (304 of 307) were mono-reactive for SARS-CoV-2 spike rather than cross-reactive with common cold coronaviruses.

Preparation of the library involved PCR. DNA from cultured CD4+ T cells underwent TCR sequencing with the Oncomine TCR Beta short-read assay at the Johns Hopkins FTIC core. The QIAamp micro DNA kit was used to extract genomic DNA from the cultured CD4+ T cells. The Oncomine TCR Beta libraries from cultured CD4+ T cells were pooled using unique dual indexes and then sequenced on an Illumina iSeq 100. As for how the authors treated the data: Non-productive sequences were filtered out, and CDR3s that did not start with C, did not end with F or W, or were shorter than 7 amino acids were discarded. The MANAFEST web application was used to identify antigen-specific clonotypes by comparing peptide-stimulated wells against reference wells and other culture wells. To be called positive, a clone needed an FDR below 0.05, an odds ratio above 5, and a productive frequency above 0.1% in at least two of three replicate wells. Clonotypes that were significantly expanded in both SARS-CoV-2 spike wells and at least one common cold coronavirus spike condition were defined as cross-reactive. Using R version 3.6.1, CDR3 homology was evaluated through Levenshtein distances (stringdist) along with unrooted phylogenetic trees (ape). Using fastp trimming at Q25 and MiXCR clonotype assembly, TCRdb reanalyzed the public sequencing data and kept in-frame beta chains. Rows with a matching CDR3 protein are joined into one entry that keeps the most common DNA and genes. The authors' filters were not applied to this entry. This sample has about 9,700 distinct CDR3 sequences in its table, and 60% to 75% of those were observed once. Roughly 29% of the sample goes to the ten largest clones.

A word on this clonotype: This receptor's antigen is unknown. The record has no base qualities; no much larger clone is one base away.

The treatment or condition label for this specimen denotes: approximately nine-day PBMC culture with coronavirus spike peptide pools or control peptides (ViraFEST assay). The ViraFEST assay, used in the study, expanded antigen-specific T cells with peptide pools and then identified the expanded clonotypes through TCR sequencing. Positive SARS-CoV-2 PCR tests in the convalescent patients dated from March to December 2020, before Alpha, Beta and Delta variants emerged in the United States. About 1.8 million PBMCs per well were cultured in IMDM with about 5% human AB serum and approximately 9.8 IU/ml IL-2, plus 10 ug/ml peptide pools. On days 3 and 7, half of the culture medium was replaced with fresh IL-2-containing medium. Once the cells had been in culture for 10 days, the EasySep CD4+ T cell isolation kit was used to isolate CD4+ T cells by negative selection. Ficoll-Paque Plus gradient centrifugation was used to isolate PBMCs from whole blood, and the isolated PBMCs were then either used fresh or cryopreserved at -140C. Each culture condition was generally run in triplicate wells.

Sequences SGHRS (CDR1) and YFSETQ (CDR2) are obtained from the germline V gene. The CDR3 goes from the cysteine to the phenylalanine over 15 residues. Kept here is only the CDR3 DNA, which spans 45 bases and is read in frame from base 1. Relative to germline, V is missing 2 bases and J is missing 3 bases, with 4 bases of the junction outside any gene match. Sequenced: CD4+ T cells from blood, cultured in vitro. This clonotype was obtained from a human donor who had recovered from COVID-19. The rearrangement combines TRBV5-1 with TRBJ2-5; the junction holds 10 bases that match TRBD1. The sequenced DNA: TGCGCCAGCAGCTTTTGGGGGACAGGGGAAGAGACCCAGTACTTC. This sequence encodes CASSFWGTGEETQYF.